This TCR beta chain comes out of a study of cytomegalovirus exposure and HLA in healthy donors. The study, taken as a whole, reports: Accounts indicate the classifier identified cytomegalovirus status with strong specificity and sensitivity. The study put some 150 TCR beta chains on its list as cytomegalovirus-associated. Rarity held for most TCR sequences, but there were some public TCRs that occurred in many donors.

Profiled with immunoSEQ multiplex PCR; TCRdb holds only in-frame clones, not every one. The sample shows about 160,000 clones, about 95% of them seen only once. The CDR3 runs 13 residues. Germline V gene sequence: CDR1 LGHNT, CDR2 FRNRAP. The J segment lost 10 bases and the V segment lost 0 bases, leaving 5 bases of the junction unmatched. As regards this clone: Its antigen is not known.

This TCR was sampled from a woman aged 18-30 years in good health and CMV-seronegative. The specimen sequenced was PBMCs. The chain employs TRBV12-5 and TRBJ1-1, with 7 bases lining up with TRBD1. This CDR3 is CASGLVLTGRAFF. As DNA, the CDR3 is TGTGCTAGTGGTTTGGTTTTGACAGGGCGAGCTTTCTTT.